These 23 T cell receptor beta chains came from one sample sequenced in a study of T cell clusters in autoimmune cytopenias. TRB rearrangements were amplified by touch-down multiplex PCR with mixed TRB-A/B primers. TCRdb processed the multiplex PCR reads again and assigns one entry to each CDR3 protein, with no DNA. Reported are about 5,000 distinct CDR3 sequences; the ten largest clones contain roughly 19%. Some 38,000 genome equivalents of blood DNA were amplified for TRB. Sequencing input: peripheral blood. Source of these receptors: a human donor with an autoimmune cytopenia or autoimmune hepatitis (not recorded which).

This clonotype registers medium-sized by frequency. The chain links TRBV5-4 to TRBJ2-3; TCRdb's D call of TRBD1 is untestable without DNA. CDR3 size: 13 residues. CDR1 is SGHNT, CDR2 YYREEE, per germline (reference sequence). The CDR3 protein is CASSLSGQATQYF.

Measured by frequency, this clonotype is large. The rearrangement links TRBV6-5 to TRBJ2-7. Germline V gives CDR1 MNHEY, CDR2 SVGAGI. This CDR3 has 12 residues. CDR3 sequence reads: CASKGLGYEQYF.

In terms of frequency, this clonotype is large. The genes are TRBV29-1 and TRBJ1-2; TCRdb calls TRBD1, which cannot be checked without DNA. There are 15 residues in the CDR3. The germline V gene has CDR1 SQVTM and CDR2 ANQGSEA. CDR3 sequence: CSVEQGQGPIYGYTF.

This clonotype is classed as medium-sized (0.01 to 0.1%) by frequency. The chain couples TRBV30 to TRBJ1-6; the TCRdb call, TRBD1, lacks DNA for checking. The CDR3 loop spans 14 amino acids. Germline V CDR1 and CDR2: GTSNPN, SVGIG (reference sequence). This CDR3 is CAWRDLSGHSPLHF.

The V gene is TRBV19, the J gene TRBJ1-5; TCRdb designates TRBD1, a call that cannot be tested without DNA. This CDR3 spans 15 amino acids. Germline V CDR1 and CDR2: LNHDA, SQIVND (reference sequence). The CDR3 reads CASTPIGAYHQPQHF. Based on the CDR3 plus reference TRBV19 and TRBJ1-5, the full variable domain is DGGITQSPKYLFRKEGQNVTLSCEQNLNHDAMYWYRQDPGQGLRLIYYSQIVNDFQKGDIAEGYSVSREKKESFPLTVTSAQKNPTAFYLCASTPIGAYHQPQHFGDGTRLSIL.

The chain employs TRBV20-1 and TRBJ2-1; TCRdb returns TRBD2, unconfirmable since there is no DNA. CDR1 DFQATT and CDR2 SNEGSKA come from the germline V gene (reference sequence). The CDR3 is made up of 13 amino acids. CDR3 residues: CSPQLDPYNEQFF.

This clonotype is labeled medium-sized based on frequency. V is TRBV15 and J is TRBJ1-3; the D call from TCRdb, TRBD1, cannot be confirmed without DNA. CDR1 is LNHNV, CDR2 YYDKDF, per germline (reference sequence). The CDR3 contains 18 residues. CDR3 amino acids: CATSRERNPGSSGNTIYF.

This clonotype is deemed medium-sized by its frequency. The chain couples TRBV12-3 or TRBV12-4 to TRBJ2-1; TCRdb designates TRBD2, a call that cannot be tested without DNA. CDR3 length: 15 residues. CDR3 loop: CASSPAYPRVDEQFF.

The CDR3 region is CATDEGAGDPSTDTQYF. The chain has TRBV7-2 and TRBJ2-3; the D call from TCRdb, TRBD2, cannot be confirmed without DNA. The CDR3 has 17 amino acids. Looked up from germline, CDR1 is SGHTA and CDR2 is FQGNSA.

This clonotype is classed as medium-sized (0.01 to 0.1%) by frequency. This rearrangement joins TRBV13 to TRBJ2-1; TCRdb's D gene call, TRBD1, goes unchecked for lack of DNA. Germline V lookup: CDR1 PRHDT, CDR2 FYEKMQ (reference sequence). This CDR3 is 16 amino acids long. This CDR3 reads CASSLRGLSSYNEQFF.

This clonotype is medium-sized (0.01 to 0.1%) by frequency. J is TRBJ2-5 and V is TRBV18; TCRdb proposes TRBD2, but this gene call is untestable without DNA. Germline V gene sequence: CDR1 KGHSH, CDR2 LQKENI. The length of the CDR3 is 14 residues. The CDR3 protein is CASSPAPSVETQYF.

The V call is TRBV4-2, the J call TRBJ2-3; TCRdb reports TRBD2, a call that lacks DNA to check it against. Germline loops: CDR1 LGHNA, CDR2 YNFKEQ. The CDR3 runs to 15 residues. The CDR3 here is CASSQEAGGPDTQYF.

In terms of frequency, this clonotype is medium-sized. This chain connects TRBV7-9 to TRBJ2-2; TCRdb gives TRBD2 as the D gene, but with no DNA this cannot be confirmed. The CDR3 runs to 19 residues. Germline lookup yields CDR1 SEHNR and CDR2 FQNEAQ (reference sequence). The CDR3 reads CASSPRLAGRTVDTGELFF.

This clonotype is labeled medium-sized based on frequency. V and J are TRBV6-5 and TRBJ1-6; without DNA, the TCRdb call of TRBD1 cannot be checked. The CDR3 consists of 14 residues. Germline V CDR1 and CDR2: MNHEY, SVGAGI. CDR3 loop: CASSSGGVYSPLHF.

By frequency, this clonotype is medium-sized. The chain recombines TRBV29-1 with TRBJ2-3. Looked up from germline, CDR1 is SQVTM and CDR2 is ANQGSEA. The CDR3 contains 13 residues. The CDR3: CSLFWGYTDTQYF.

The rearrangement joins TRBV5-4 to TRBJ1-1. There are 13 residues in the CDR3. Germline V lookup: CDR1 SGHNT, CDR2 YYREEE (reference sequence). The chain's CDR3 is CASSLDQNTEAFF.

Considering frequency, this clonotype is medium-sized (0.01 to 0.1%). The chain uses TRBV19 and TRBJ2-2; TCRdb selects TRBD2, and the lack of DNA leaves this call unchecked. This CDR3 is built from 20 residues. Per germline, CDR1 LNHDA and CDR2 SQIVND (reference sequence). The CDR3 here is CASSTPPGLAGGLTPGELFF. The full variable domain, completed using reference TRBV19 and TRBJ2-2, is DGGITQSPKYLFRKEGQNVTLSCEQNLNHDAMYWYRQDPGQGLRLIYYSQIVNDFQKGDIAEGYSVSREKKESFPLTVTSAQKNPTAFYLCASSTPPGLAGGLTPGELFFGEGSRLTVL.

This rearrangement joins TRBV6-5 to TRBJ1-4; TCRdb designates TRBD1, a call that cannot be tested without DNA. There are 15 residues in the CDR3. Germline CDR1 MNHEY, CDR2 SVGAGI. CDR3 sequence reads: CASSPWTGPGEKLFF.

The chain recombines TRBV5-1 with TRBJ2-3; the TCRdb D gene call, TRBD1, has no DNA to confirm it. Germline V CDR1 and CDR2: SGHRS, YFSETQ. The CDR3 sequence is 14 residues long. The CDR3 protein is CASSPAGRTDTQYF.

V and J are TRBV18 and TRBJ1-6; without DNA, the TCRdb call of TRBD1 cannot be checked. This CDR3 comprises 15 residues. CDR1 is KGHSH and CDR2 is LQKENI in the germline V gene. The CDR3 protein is CASSPGQGGNSPLHF.

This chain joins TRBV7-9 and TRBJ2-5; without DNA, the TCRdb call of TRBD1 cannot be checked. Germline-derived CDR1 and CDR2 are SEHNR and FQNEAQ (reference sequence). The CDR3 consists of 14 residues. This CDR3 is CASSLIGAQETQYF.

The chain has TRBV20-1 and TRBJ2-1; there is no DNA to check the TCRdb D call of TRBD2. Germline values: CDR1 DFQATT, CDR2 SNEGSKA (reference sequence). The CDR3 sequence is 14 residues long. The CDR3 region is CSAPTSALLNKQFF.

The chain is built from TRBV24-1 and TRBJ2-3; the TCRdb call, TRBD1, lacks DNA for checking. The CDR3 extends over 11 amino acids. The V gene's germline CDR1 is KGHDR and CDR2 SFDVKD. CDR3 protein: CATSNQGTQYF.